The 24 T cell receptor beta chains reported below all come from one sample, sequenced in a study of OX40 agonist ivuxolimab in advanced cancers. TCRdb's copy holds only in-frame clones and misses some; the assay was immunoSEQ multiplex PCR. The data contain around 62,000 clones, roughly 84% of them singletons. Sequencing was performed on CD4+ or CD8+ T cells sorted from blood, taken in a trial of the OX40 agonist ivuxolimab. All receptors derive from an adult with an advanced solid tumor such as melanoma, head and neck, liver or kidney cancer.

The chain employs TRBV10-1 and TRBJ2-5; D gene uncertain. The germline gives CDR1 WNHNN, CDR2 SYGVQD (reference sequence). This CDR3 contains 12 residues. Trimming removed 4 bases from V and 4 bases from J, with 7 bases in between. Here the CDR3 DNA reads TGCGCCAGCAGTGTGGGCCCAGAGACCCAGTACTTC. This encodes CASSVGPETQYF.

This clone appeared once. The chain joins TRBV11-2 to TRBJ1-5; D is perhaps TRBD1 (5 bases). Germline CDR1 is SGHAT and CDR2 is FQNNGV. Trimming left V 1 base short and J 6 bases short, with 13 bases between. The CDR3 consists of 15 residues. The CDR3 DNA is TGTGCCAGCAGCTTAGGTCAGGGACCACTTCAGCCCCAGCATTTT. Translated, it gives CASSLGQGPLQPQHF.

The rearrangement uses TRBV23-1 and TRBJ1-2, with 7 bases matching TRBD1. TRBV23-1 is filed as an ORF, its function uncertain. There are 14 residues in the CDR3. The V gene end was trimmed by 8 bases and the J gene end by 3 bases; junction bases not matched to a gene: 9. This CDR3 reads CASAETGADYGYTF. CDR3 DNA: TGCGCCAGCGCAGAAACAGGGGCGGACTATGGCTACACCTTC.

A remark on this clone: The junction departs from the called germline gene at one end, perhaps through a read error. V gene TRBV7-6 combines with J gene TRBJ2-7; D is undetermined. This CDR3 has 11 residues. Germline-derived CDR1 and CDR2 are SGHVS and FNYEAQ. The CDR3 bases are TGTGCCAGTAGCTCCCTCCACGAGCAGTACTTC. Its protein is CASSSLHEQYF.

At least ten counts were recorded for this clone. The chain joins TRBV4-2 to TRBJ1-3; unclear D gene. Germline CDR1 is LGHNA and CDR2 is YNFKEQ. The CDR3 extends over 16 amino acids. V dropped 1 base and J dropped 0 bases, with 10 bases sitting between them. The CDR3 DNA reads TGTGCCAGCAGCCAAGCCCACGGAAACTCTGGAAACACCATATATTTT. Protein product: CASSQAHGNSGNTIYF.

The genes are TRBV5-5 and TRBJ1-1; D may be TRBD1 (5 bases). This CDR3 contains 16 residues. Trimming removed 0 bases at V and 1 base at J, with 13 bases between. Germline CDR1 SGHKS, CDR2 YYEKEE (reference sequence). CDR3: CASSLGVQGGNTEAFF. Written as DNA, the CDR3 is TGTGCCAGCAGCTTGGGAGTCCAGGGCGGGAACACTGAAGCTTTCTTT.

CDR3 region: CASSKTVAGGQEQYF. The CDR3 DNA reads TGCGCCAGCAGCAAAACGGTAGCGGGGGGGCAAGAGCAGTACTTC. This rearrangement joins TRBV5-1 to TRBJ2-7; the match to TRBD2 covers 11 bases. The germline V gene encodes CDR1 SGHRS and CDR2 YFSETQ. J gave up 7 bases and V 4 bases, and 10 bases lay outside the gene matches. The CDR3 runs to 15 residues.

CDR3 sequence (DNA): TGCGCCAGCAGCCCTCGACAGGGTTACACTGAAGCTTTCTTT. Its protein product is CASSPRQGYTEAFF. The chain is built from TRBV5-1 and TRBJ1-1; 7 bases match TRBD1. This CDR3 spans 14 amino acids. J lost 3 bases, V lost 4 bases, and 6 bases had no gene match. Germline V gene data show CDR1 as SGHRS and CDR2 as YFSETQ.

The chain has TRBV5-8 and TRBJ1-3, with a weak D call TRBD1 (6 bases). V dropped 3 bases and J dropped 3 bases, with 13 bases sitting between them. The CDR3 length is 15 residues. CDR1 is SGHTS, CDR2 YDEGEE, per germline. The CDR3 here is CASSYGQLGGNTIYF. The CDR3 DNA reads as TGTGCCAGCAGCTACGGACAGTTAGGTGGAAACACCATATATTTT.

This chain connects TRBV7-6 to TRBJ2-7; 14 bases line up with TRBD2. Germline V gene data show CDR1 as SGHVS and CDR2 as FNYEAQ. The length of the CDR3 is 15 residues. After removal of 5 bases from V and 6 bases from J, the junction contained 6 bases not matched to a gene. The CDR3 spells CASSQGLAGEVEQYF. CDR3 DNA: TGTGCCAGCAGCCAGGGACTAGCGGGGGAAGTCGAGCAGTACTTC.

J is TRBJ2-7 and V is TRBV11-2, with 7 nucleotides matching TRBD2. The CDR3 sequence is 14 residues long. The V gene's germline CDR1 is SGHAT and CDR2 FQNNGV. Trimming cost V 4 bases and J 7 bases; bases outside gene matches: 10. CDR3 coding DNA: TGTGCCAGCAGCTCCGGCGGGGGATCAGGGGAGCAGTACTTC. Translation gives CASSSGGGSGEQYF.

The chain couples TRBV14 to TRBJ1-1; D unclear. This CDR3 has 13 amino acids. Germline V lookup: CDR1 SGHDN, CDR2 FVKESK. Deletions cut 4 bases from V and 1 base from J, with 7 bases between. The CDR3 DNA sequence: TGTGCCAGCAGCCTGACTGCGAACACTGAAGCTTTCTTT. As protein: CASSLTANTEAFF.

The CDR3 here is CASYGVANTEAFF. CDR3 sequence (DNA): TGTGCCAGCTACGGGGTGGCGAACACTGAAGCTTTCTTT. This rearrangement joins TRBV6-5 to TRBJ1-1, with D unclear. CDR1 and CDR2 from the germline V gene are MNHEY and SVGAGI. The CDR3 contains 13 residues. V lost 8 bases and J lost 1, with 11 bases in between.

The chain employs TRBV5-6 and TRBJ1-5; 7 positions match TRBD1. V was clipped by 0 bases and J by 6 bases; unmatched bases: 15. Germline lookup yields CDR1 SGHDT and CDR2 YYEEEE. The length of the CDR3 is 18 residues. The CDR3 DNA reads TGTGCCAGCAGCTTGGCGATTGGTAGGGGGCTTACGAGTCAGCCCCAGCATTTT. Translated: CASSLAIGRGLTSQPQHF.

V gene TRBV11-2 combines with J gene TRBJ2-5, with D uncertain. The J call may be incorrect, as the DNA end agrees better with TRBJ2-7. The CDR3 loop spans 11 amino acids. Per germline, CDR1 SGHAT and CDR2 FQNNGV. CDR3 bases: TGTGCCAGCAGCAATAGCAACGAGCAGTACTTC. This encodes CASSNSNEQYF.

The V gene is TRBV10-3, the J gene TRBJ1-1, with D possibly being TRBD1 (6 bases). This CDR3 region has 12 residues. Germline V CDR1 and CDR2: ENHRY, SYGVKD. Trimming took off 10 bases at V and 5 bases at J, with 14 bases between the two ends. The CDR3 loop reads CATRGGQTEAFF. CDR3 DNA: TGTGCCACCCGAGGGGGGCAGACTGAAGCTTTCTTT.

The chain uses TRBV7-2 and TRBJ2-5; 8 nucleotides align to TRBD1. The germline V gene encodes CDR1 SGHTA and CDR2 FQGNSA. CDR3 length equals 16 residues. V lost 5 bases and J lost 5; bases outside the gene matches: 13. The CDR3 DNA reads TGTGCCAGCAGCACCATCGGACAGGGTACGGGGGAGACCCAGTACTTC. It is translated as CASSTIGQGTGETQYF.

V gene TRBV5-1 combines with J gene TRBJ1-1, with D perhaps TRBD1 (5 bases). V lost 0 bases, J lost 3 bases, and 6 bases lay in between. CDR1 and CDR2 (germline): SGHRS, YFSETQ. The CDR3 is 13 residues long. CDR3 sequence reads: CASSLGRDTEAFF. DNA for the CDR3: TGCGCCAGCAGCTTGGGCAGGGACACTGAAGCTTTCTTT.

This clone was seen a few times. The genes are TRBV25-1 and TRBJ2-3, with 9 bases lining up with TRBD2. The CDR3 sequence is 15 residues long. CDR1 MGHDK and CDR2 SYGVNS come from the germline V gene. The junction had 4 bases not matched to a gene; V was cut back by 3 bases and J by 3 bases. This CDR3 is CASSDSSGATDTQYF. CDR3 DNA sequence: TGTGCCAGCAGTGACTCTAGCGGGGCGACAGATACGCAGTATTTT.

CDR3 DNA: TGTGCCAGCAGCGTTACGACGGGGGAACCCACTGAAGCTTTCTTT. Its translation is CASSVTTGEPTEAFF. The V gene is TRBV9, the J gene TRBJ1-1; D possibly corresponds to TRBD1 (5 bases). CDR1 SGDLS and CDR2 YYNGEE come from the germline V gene. The CDR3 is 15 amino acids. V lost 2 bases to trimming and J lost 4 bases, with 15 bases between them.

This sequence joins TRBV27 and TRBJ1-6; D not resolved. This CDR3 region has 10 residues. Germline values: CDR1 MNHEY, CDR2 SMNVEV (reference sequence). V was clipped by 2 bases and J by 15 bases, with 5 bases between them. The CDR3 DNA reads TGTGCCAGCAGTTTAAGGCTCCTCCACTTT. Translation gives CASSLRLLHF.

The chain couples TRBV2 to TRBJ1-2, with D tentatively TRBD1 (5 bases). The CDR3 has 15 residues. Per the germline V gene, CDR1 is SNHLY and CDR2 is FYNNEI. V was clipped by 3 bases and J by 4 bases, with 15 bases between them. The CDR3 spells CASSEDAGSSYGYTF. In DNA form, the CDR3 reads TGTGCCAGCAGTGAGGATGCAGGGTCGTCCTATGGCTACACCTTC.

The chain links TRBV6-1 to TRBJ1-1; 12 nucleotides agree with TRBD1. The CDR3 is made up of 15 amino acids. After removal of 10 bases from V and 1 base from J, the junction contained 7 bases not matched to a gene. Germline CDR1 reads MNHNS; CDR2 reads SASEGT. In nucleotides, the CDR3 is TGTGCCACAAGCCGGGACAGGGGGCAGAACACTGAAGCTTTCTTT. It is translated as CATSRDRGQNTEAFF.

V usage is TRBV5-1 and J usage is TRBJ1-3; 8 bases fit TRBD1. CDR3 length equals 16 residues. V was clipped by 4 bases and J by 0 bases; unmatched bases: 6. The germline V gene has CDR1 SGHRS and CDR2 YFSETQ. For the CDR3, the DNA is TGCGCCAGCAGCACCGGACAGGGACTCTCTGGAAACACCATATATTTT. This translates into CASSTGQGLSGNTIYF.